The 2 T cell receptor beta chains presented below share a single source sample, sequenced in a study of monozygotic twins with inflammatory bowel disease. Each CDR3 protein gets one entry in TCRdb, which reprocessed the 5' RACE reads and gives no DNA. The sample data list under 130,000 distinct CDR3 sequences. Sequenced material: blood. These receptors came from a human donor with ulcerative colitis or Crohn's disease, or a healthy co-twin of an affected twin (not recorded which).

J is TRBJ2-7 and V is TRBV19; the D call from TCRdb, TRBD1, cannot be confirmed without DNA. The CDR3 sequence is 14 residues long. The germline V gene encodes CDR1 LNHDA and CDR2 SQIVND (reference sequence). The CDR3 spells CASKDRWSSYEQYF.

The rearrangement joins TRBV5-1 to TRBJ2-5; TCRdb selects TRBD2, and the lack of DNA leaves this call unchecked. The V gene's germline CDR1 is SGHRS and CDR2 YFSETQ. This CDR3 is 12 amino acids long. CDR3 loop: CASIGEGETQYF.